This T cell receptor (beta chain) was recorded in a study of T cell responses to AZD1222 COVID-19 vaccine. Overall study findings and caveats: Seropositivity was recorded at baseline in only 6 or 7 AZD1222 recipients. Most donors were white British and more were female, and clonal diversity was possibly underestimated. Repertoire sampling occurred only after the peak T cell response. Once two AZD1222 doses were given, Spike-specific TCR breadth and depth went up.

Produced via immunoSEQ multiplex PCR; TCRdb's table is partial and in-frame only. Among about 88,000 clones, 90% were seen once, and the ten largest hold roughly 5%. Comment on this clone: As yet, its antigen is unknown.

Trimming stripped 4 bases from V and 3 bases from J, with 12 bases between. The CDR3 consists of 14 residues. Germline CDR1 MNHEY, CDR2 SVGEGT. The clonotype originates from an adult who received the AZD1222 COVID-19 vaccine. The chain couples TRBV6-2 or TRBV6-3 to TRBJ1-1; TRBD1 is a possible D gene (5 bases). This specimen consisted of peripheral blood, obtained 28 days after the second AZD1222 dose. The CDR3 sequence is CASSFRGGDTEAFF. CDR3 coding DNA: TGTGCCAGCAGTTTCCGCGGGGGGGACACTGAAGCTTTCTTT.